This T cell receptor (beta chain) was found in a study of identical twins. The study, taken as a whole, reports: Abundant cord blood beta clonotypes carried fewer insertions; memory repertoires showed none. Researchers reported excess low generation probability among twin-shared out-of-frame alpha sequences.

The CDR3 is made up of 14 amino acids. CDR1 and CDR2 (germline): SGHAT, FQNNGV. The germline V and J ends were trimmed by 7 bases and 1 base, with 13 bases remaining between them. Worth noting for this clonotype: Its antigen remains unknown.

Via MiXCR, TCRdb re-called the 5' RACE reads, giving one row per CDR3 protein. The table has nearly 900,000 distinct CDR3 sequences, roughly an eighth seen once; the top ten hold around 1.5%. The same sample was also studied in work on yellow fever vaccine responses in identical twins.

The chain has TRBV11-2 and TRBJ1-1, with D perhaps matching TRBD1 (6 bases). The sequence was collected from a woman younger than 30 in good health. Specimen: PBMCs. The CDR3 region has the DNA TGTGCCAGCACCGAACGGGGGCAGAACACTGAAGCTTTCTTT. Translating it yields CASTERGQNTEAFF.